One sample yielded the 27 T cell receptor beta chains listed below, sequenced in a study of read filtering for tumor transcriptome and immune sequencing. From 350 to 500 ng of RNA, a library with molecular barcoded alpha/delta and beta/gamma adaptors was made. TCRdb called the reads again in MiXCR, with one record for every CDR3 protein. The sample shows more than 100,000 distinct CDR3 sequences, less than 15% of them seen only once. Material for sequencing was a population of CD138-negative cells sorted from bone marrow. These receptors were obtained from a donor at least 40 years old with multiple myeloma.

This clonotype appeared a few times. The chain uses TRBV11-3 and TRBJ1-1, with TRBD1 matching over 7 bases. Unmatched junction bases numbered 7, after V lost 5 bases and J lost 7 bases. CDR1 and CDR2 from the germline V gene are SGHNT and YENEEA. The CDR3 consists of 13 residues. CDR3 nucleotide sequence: TGTGCCAGCAGCCAGGGGGAGGCAGGTGAAGCTTTCTTT. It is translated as CASSQGEAGEAFF. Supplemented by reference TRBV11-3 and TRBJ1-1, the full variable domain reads EAGVVQSPRYKIIEKKQPVAFWCNPISGHNTLYWYLQNLGQGPELLIRYENEEAVDDSQLPKDRFSAERLKGVDSTLKIQPAELGDSAVYLCASSQGEAGEAFFGQGTRLTVV.

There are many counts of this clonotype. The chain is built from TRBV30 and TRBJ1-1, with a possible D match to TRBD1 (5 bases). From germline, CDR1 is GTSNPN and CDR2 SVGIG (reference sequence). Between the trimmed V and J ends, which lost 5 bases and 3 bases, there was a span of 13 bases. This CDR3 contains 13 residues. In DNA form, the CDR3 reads TGTGCCTGGGGGGGTGTTTCGGACACTGAAGCTTTCTTT. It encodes CAWGGVSDTEAFF.

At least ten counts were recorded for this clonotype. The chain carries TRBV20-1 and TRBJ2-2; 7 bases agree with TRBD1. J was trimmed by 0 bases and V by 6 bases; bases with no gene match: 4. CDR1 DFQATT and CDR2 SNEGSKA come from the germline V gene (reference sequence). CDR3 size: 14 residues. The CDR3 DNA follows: TGCAGTGCCGGGACAGCTCCGAACACCGGGGAGCTGTTTTTT. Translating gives CSAGTAPNTGELFF.

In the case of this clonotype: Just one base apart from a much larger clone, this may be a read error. DNA for the CDR3: TGTGCCAGCAGCCCCCCGGACGGGGGGTCAGCTTGGGAGACCCAGTACTTC. Its translation: CASSPPDGGSAWETQYF. The chain recombines TRBV7-9 with TRBJ2-5, with TRBD2 identical over 7 bases. Germline assignment: CDR1 SEHNR and CDR2 FQNEAQ (reference sequence). The CDR3 sequence is 17 residues long. V lost 5 bases to trimming and J lost 5 bases; unmatched junction nucleotides: 17.

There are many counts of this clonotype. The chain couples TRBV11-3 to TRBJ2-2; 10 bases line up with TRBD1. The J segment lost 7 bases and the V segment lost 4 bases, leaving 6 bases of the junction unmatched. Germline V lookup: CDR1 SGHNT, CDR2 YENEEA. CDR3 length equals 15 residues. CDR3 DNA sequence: TGTGCCAGCAGCTCCCGGGACAGGGGAATCGGGGAGCTGTTTTTT. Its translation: CASSSRDRGIGELFF.

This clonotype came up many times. The DNA of the CDR3 is TGCAGCGTTGTCCTGGCAGAGTACACTGAAGCTTTCTTT. This gives the protein CSVVLAEYTEAFF. V usage is TRBV29-1 and J usage is TRBJ1-1; D gene ambiguous. This CDR3 comprises 13 residues. With 4 bases removed from V and 3 bases from J, the gap between germline ends came to 12 bases. Germline assignment: CDR1 SQVTM and CDR2 ANQGSEA.

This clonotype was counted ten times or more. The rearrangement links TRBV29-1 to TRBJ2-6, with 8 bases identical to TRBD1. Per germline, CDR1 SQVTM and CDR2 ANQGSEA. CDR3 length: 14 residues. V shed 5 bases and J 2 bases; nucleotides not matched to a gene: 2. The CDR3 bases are TGCAGCGTTACGACAGGGGCTGGGGCCAACGTCCTGACTTTC. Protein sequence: CSVTTGAGANVLTF.

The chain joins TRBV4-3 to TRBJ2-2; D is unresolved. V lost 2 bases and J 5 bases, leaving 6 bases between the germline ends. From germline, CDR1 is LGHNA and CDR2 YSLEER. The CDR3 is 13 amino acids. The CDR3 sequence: CASSQWGTGELFF. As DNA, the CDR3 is TGCGCCAGCAGCCAATGGGGAACCGGGGAGCTGTTTTTT.

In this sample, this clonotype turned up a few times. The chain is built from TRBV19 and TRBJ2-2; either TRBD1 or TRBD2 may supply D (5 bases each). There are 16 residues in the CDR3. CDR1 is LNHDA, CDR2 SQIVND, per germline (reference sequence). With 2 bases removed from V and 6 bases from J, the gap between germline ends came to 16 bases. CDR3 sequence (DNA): TGTGCCAGTAGTATATCCGGGGCCTTTGGAGCCGGGGAGCTGTTTTTT. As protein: CASSISGAFGAGELFF.

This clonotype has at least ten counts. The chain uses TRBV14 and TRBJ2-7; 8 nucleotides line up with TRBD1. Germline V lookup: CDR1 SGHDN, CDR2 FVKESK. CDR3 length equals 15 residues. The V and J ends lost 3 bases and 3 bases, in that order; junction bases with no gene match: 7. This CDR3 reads CASSHRTGNLYEQYF. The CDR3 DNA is TGTGCCAGCAGCCATCGGACAGGGAACCTCTACGAGCAGTACTTC.

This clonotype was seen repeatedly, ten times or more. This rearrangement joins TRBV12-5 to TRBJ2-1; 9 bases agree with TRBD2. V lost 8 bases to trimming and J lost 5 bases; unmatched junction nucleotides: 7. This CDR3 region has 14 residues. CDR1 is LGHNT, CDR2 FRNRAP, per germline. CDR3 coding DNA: TGTGCTAGTCTTCGACTAGCGGAGGACAATGAGCAGTTCTTC. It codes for CASLRLAEDNEQFF.

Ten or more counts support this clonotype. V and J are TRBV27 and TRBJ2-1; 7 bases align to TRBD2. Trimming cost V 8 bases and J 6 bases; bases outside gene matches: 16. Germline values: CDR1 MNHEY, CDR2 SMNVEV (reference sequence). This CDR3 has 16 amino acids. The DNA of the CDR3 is TGTGCCAGCGCAACACCTGCGGGAGTGATAGGCAATGAGCAGTTCTTC. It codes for CASATPAGVIGNEQFF.

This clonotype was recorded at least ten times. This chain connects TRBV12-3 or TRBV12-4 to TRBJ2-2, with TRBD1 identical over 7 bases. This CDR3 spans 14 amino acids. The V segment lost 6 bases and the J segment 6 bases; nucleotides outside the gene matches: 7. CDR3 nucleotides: TGTGCCAGCAGAAGACAGGGTGATGCCGGGGAGCTGTTTTTT. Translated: CASRRQGDAGELFF.

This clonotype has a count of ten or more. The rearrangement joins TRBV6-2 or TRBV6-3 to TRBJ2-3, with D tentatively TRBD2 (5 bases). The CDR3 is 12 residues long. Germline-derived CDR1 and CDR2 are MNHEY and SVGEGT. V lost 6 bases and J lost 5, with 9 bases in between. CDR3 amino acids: CASRLGGDTQYF. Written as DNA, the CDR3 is TGTGCCAGCAGACTAGGTGGAGATACGCAGTATTTT.

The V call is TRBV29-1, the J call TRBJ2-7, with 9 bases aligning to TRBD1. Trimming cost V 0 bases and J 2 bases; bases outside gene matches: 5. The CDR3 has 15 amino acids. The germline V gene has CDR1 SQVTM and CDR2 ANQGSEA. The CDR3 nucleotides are TGCAGCGTTGAAGATCTACAGGGGGCGGCCTACGAGCAGTACTTC. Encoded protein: CSVEDLQGAAYEQYF.

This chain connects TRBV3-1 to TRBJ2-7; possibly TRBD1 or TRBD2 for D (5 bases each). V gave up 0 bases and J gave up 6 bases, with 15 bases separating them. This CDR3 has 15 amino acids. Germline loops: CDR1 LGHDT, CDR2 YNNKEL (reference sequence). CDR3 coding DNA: TGTGCCAGCAGCCAAGAATTCGTCGGGGACGTCGAGCAGTACTTC. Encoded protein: CASSQEFVGDVEQYF.

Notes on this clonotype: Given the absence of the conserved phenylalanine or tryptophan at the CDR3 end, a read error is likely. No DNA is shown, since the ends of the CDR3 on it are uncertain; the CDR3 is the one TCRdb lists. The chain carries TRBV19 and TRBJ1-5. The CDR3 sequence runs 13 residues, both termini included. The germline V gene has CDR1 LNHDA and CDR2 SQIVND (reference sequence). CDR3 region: CASNRRASQPQQL.

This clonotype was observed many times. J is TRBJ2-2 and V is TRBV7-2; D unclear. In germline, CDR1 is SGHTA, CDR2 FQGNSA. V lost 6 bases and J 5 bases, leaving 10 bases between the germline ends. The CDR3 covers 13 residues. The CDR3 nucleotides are TGTGCCAGCAGTTATAGCATGACCGGGGAGCTGTTTTTT. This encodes CASSYSMTGELFF.

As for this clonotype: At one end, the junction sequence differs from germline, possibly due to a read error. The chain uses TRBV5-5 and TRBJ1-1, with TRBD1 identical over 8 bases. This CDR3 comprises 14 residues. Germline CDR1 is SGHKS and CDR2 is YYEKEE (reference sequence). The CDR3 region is CASSEGQGDTEAFF. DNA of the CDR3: TGTGCCAGCAGCGAAGGACAGGGAGACACTGAAGCCTTCTTT.

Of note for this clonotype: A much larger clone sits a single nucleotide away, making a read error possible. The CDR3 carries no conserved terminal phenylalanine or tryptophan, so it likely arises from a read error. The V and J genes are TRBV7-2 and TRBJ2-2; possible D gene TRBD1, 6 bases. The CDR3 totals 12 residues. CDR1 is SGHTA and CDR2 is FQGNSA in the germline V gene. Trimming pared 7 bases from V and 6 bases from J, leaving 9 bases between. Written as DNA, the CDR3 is TGTGCCAGCAACAGGGAAGCCGGGGAGCTGTTTCTT. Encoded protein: CASNREAGELFL.

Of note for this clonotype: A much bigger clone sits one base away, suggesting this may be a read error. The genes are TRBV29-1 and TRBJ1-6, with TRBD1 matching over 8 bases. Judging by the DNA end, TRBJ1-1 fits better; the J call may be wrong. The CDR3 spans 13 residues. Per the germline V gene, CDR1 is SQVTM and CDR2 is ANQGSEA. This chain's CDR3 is CSVEPTGEGEAFF. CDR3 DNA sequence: TGCAGCGTTGAACCGACAGGGGAGGGTGAAGCTTTCTTT.

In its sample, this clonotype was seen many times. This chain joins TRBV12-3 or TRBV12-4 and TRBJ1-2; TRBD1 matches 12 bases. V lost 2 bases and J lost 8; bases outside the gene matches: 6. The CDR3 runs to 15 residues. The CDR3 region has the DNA TGTGCCAGCAGTTTAACGGGACAGGGGGCATACGGCTACACCTTC. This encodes CASSLTGQGAYGYTF.

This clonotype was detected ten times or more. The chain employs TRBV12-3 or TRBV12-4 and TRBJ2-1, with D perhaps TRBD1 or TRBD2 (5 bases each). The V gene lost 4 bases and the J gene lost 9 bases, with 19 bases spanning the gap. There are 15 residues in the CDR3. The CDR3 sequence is CASSSGLVVVREQFF. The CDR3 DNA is TGTGCCAGCAGTTCGGGGCTAGTTGTCGTCCGTGAGCAGTTCTTC.

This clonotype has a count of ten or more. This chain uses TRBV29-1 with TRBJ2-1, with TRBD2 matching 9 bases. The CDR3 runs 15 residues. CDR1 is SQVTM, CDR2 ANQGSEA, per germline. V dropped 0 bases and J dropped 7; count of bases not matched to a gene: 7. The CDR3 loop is CSVEELGLAGNEQFF. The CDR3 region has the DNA TGCAGCGTTGAAGAATTGGGGCTAGCGGGGAATGAGCAGTTCTTC.

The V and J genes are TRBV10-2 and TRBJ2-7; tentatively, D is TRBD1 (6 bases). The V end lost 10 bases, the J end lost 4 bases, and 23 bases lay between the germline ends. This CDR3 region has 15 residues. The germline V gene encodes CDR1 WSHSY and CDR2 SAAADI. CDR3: CATSLTGPNDYEQYF. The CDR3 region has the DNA TGCGCCACCTCCTTGACAGGACCAAACGATTACGAGCAGTACTTC.

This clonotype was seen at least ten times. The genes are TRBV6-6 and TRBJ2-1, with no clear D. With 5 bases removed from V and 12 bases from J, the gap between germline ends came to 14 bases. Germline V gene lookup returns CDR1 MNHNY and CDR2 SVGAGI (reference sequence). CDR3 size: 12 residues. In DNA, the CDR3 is TGTGCCAGCAGTCCGACTGGGCCAGTGCAGTTCTTC. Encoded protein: CASSPTGPVQFF.

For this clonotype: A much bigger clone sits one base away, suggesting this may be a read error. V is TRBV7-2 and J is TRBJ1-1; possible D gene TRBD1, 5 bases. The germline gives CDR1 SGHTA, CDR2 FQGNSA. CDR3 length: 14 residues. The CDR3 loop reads CANSTGTANTEAFF. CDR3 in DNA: TGTGCCAACAGCACCGGGACGGCGAACACTGAAGCTTTCTTT.